The sequence of this TCR beta chain was determined in a study of CD8+ T cells in alopecia areata. Overall study results and limits: Lesional tissue from the scalp (especially in alopecia totalis/universalis) showed higher clonality than normal scalp. Among the 100 top clones, expanded CD8+ clones, like scalp clonality, were significantly decreased by tofacitinib. The study found that many expanded lesional clones persisted in scalp and blood during tofacitinib.

As for this clone: The antigen is unknown. The junction does not match germline at one end; this may be a read error.

Regarding treatment: oral pan-JAK inhibitor, 5-10 mg twice daily. RNA extraction was followed by reverse transcription into cDNA, which acted as the sequencing template. Clones were sequenced by immunoSEQ multiplex PCR, and TCRdb holds only the in-frame ones, with some missing. The sample has roughly 200,000 clones, less than 45% seen once; the top ten hold approximately 2.9%. CDR1 and CDR2 from the germline V gene are LGHNA and YNFKEQ. The CDR3 is 17 amino acids. The sequences come from CD4+ T cells sorted from blood, collected at approximately week 36, from a patient treated with tofacitinib. The gene calls are TRBV4-2 and TRBJ1-3; the D is unclear. This sequence originates from a human donor with alopecia areata. As DNA, the CDR3 is TGTGCCAGCAGCGAAGACACCGGAGGGCACTCTGGAAACACCATATATTTT. Its translation is CASSEDTGGHSGNTIYF.